This paragraph covers one T cell receptor (beta chain) sequence. Its specificity is unknown. The data belong to a study of T cells after yellow fever vaccination. Germline-derived CDR1 and CDR2 are SEHNR and FQNEAQ (reference sequence). V was clipped by 1 base and J by 2 bases, with 6 bases between them. This CDR3 comprises 15 residues. TCRdb processed the 5' RACE reads anew with MiXCR; each CDR3 protein has one entry. Of approximately 580,000 distinct CDR3 sequences in the sample, around 17% are singletons; the top ten hold 15% to 20%. General study results and limits: Booster sampling recovered most clones from primary vaccination (approximately 97% CD4, approximately 90% CD8).

Sequenced material: PBMCs, taken less than 6 days after the first yellow fever vaccination. The chain couples TRBV7-9 to TRBJ2-6; D is unclear. The clonotype comes from a man aged 18 to 30 who received the YFV17D yellow fever vaccine. The DNA for the CDR3 is TGTGCCAGCAGCTTAGGGGTGCCTGGGGCCAACGTCCTGACTTTC. It specifies CASSLGVPGANVLTF.